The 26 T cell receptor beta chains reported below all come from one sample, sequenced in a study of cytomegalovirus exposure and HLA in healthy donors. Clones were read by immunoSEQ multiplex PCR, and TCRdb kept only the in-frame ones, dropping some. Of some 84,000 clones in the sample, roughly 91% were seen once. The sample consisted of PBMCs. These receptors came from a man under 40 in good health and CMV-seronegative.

This chain's CDR3 is CATSSHQRPFEEAFF. In nucleotides, the CDR3 is TGTGCCACCAGCAGCCATCAGCGACCCTTTGAGGAAGCTTTCTTT. This chain links TRBV15 with TRBJ1-1, with unresolved D. This CDR3 is built from 15 residues. The V gene lost 3 bases and the J gene lost 8 bases, with 19 bases spanning the gap. CDR1 and CDR2 (germline): LNHNV, YYDKDF (reference sequence).

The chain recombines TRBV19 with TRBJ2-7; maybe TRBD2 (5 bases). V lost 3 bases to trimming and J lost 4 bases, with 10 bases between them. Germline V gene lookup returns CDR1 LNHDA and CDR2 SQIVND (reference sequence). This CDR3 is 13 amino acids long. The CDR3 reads CASSMEGRYEQYF. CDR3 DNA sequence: TGTGCCAGTAGTATGGAAGGGAGATACGAGCAGTACTTC.

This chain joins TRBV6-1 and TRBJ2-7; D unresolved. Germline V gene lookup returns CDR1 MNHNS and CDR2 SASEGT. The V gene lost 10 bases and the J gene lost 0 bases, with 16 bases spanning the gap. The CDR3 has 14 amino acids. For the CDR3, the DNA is TGTGCCATCCAGGCCAGGCCCCCCTCCTACGAGCAGTACTTC. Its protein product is CAIQARPPSYEQYF.

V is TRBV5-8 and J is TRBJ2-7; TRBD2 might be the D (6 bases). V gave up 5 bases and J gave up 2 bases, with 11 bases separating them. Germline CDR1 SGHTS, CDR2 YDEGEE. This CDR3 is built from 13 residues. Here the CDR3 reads CASRGTGTYEQYF. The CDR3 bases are TGTGCCAGCAGGGGGACTGGTACCTACGAGCAGTACTTC. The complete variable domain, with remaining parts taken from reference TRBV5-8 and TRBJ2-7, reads EAGVTQSPTHLIKTRGQQATLRCSPISGHTSVYWYQQALGLGLQFLLWYDEGEERNRGNFPPRFSGRQFPNYSSELNVNALELEDSALYLCASRGTGTYEQYFGPGTRLTVT.

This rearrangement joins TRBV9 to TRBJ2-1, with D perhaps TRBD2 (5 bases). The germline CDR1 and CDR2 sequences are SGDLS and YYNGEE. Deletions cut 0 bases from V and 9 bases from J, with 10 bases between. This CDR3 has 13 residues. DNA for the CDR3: TGTGCCAGCAGCGTAGGGGGAGCCCCTGAGCAGTTCTTC. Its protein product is CASSVGGAPEQFF. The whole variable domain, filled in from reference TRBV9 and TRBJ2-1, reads DSGVTQTPKHLITATGQRVTLRCSPRSGDLSVYWYQQSLDQGLQFLIQYYNGEERAKGNILERFSAQQFPDLHSELNLSSLELGDSALYFCASSVGGAPEQFFGPGTRLTVL.

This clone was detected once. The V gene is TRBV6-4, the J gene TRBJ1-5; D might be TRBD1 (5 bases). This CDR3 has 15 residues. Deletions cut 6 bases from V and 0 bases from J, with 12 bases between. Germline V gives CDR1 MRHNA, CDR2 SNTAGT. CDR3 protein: CASSQEGHSNQPQHF. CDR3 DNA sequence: TGTGCCAGCAGCCAGGAGGGGCATAGCAATCAGCCCCAGCATTTT.

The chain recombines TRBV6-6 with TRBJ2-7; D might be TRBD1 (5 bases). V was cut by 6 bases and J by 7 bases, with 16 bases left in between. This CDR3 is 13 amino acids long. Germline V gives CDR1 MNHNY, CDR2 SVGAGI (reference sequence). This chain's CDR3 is CASRPRTPEEQYF. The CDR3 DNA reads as TGTGCCAGCAGGCCAAGGACACCGGAGGAGCAGTACTTC.

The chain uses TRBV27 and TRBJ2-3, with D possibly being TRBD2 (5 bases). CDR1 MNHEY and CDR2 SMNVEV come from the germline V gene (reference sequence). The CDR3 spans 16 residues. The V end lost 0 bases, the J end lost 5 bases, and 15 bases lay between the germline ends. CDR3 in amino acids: CASSLSPRLAIDTQYF. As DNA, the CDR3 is TGTGCCAGCAGTTTATCCCCACGTCTAGCTATAGATACGCAGTATTTT.

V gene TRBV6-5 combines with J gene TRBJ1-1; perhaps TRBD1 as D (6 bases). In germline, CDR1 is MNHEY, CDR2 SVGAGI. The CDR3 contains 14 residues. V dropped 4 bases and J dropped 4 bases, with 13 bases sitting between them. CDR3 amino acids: CASSFHREGTEAFF. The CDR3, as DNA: TGTGCCAGCAGTTTTCACAGGGAGGGCACTGAAGCTTTCTTT.

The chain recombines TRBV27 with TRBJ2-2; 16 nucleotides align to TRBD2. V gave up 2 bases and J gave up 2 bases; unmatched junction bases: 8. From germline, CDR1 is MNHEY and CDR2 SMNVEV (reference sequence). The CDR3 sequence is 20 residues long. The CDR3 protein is CASSLQPGLAGGRNTGELFF. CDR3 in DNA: TGTGCCAGCAGTTTACAACCGGGACTAGCGGGAGGGAGAAACACCGGGGAGCTGTTTTTT.

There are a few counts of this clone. The CDR3 sequence: CASSAPGNTEAFF. CDR3 bases: TGTGCCAGCAGCGCGCCGGGGAACACTGAAGCTTTCTTT. J is TRBJ1-1 and V is TRBV9; D ambiguous. Germline V CDR1 and CDR2: SGDLS, YYNGEE. Deletions cut 3 bases from V and 1 base from J, with 7 bases between. This CDR3 spans 13 amino acids.

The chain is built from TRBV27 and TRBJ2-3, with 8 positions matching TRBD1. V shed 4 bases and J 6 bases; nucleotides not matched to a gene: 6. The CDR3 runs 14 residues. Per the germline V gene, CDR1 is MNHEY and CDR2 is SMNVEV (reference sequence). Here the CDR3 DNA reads TGTGCCAGCAGTTCAGGACAGGGTCCGGATACGCAGTATTTT. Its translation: CASSSGQGPDTQYF.

CDR3 in amino acids: CASSRTGRTDTQYF. The CDR3 DNA reads as TGTGCCAGTAGCCGGACAGGCCGCACAGATACGCAGTATTTT. This rearrangement joins TRBV19 to TRBJ2-3; TRBD1 matches at 7 bases. J lost 1 base, V lost 6 bases, and 4 bases had no gene match. Germline CDR1 and CDR2: LNHDA and SQIVND (reference sequence). The CDR3 runs to 14 residues.

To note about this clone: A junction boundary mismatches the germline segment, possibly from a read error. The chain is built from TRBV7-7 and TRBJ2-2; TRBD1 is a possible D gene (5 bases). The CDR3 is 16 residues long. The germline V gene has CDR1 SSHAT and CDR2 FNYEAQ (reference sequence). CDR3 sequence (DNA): TGTGCTAGCAGCTTGGGGCACCCAAGTCAAACCGGGGAGCTGTTTTTT. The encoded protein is CASSLGHPSQTGELFF.

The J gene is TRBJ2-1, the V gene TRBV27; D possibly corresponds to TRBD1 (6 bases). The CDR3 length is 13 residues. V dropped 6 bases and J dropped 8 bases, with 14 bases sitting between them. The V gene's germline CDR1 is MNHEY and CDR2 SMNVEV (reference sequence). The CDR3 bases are TGTGCCAGCAGACCAGGGGTGGTGGATGAGCAGTTCTTC. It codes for CASRPGVVDEQFF.

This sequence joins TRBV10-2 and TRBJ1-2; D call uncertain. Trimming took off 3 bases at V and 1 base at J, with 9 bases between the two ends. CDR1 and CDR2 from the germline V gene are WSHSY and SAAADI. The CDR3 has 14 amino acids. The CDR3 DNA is TGCGCCAGCAGTGATGGCAGGAATAACTATGGCTACACCTTC. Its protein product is CASSDGRNNYGYTF.

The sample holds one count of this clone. The chain's CDR3 is CASSPASGPGNTIYF. The DNA for the CDR3 is TGTGCCAGCAGCCCCGCCTCAGGGCCCGGAAACACCATATATTTT. The V and J genes are TRBV7-2 and TRBJ1-3, with TRBD1 as a possible D gene (5 bases). With 5 bases removed from V and 4 bases from J, the gap between germline ends came to 15 bases. Germline CDR1 reads SGHTA; CDR2 reads FQGNSA. The CDR3 extends over 15 amino acids.

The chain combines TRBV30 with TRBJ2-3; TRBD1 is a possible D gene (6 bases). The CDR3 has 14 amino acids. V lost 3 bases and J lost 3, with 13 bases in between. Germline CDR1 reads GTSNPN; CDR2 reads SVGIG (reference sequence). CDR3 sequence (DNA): TGTGCCTGGAGCACAGGGAAAGGAACAGATACGCAGTATTTT. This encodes CAWSTGKGTDTQYF. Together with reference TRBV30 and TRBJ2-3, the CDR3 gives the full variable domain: SQTIHQWPATLVQPVGSPLSLECTVEGTSNPNLYWYRQAAGRGLQLLFYSVGIGQISSEVPQNLSASRPQDRQFILSSKKLLLSDSGFYLCAWSTGKGTDTQYFGPGTRLTVL.

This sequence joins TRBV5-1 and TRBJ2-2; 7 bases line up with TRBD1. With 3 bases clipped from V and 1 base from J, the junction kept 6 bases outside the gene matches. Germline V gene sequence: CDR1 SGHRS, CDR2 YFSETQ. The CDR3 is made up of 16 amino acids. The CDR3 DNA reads TGCGCCAGCAGCTCCGCGACAGGGAGGAACACCGGGGAGCTGTTTTTT. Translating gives CASSSATGRNTGELFF.

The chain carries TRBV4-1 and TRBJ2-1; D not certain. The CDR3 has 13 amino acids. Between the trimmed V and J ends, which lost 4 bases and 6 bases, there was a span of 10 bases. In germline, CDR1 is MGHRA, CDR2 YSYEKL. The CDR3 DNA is TGCGCCAGCAGCCGTTCTGAACTCAATGAGCAGTTCTTC. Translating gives CASSRSELNEQFF.

DNA for the CDR3: TGTGCCAGCAGTTTAGTAGCGGGAACCTACGAGCAGTACTTC. It translates to CASSLVAGTYEQYF. The V call is TRBV27, the J call TRBJ2-7; 8 bases agree with TRBD2. The length of the CDR3 is 14 residues. Per the germline V gene, CDR1 is MNHEY and CDR2 is SMNVEV (reference sequence). Trimming removed 2 bases from V and 2 bases from J; junction bases left unmatched: 2.

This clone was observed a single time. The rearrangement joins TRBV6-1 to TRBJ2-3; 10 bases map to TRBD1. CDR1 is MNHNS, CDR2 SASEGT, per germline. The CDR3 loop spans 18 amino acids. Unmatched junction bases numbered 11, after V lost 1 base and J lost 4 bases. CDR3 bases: TGTGCCAGCAGTGAAGTGTATAGGGGGACAGGGGTCTCAGATACGCAGTATTTT. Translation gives CASSEVYRGTGVSDTQYF.

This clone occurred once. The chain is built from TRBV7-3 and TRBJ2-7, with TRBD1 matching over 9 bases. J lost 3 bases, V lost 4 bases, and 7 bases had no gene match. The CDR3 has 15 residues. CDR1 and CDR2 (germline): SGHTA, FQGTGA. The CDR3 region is CASSSSGGQGYEQYF. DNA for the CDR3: TGTGCCAGCAGCTCGTCTGGGGGACAGGGCTACGAGCAGTACTTC.

As DNA, the CDR3 is TGTGCCAGCAGCGTAGGGACTAAGCCGGAGACCCAGTACTTC. Amino acid sequence: CASSVGTKPETQYF. The rearrangement uses TRBV9 and TRBJ2-5; D is perhaps TRBD2 (6 bases). The V and J ends lost 0 bases and 5 bases respectively, with 11 bases between them. The CDR3 totals 14 residues. CDR1 and CDR2 (germline): SGDLS, YYNGEE.

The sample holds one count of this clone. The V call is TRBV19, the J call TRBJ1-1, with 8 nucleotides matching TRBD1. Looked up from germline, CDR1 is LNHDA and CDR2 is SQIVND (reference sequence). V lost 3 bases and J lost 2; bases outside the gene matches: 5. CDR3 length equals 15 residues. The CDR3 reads CASSIGTGRNTEAFF. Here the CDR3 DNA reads TGTGCCAGTAGTATCGGGACAGGAAGAAACACTGAAGCTTTCTTT.

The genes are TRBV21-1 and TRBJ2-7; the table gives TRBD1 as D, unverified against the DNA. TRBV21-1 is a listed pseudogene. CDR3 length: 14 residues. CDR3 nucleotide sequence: TGTGCCAGCAGCCCCGGGGACAGTTCCTACGAGCAGTACTTC. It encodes CASSPGDSSYEQYF.